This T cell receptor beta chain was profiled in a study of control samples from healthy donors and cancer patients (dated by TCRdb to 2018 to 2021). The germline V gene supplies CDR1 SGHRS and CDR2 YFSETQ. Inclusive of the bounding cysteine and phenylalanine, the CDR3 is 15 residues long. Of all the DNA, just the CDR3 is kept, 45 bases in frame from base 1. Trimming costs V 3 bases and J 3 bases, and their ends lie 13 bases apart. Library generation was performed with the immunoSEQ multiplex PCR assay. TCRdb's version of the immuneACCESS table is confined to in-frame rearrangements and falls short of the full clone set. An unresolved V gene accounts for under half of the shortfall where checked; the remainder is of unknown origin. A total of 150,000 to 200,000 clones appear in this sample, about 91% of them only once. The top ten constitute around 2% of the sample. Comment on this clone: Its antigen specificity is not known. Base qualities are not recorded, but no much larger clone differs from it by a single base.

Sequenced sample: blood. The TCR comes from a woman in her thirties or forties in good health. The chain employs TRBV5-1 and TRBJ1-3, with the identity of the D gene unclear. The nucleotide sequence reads TGCGCCAGCAGCTCGGACCGGGCAAGTGGAAACACCATATATTTT. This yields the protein CASSSDRASGNTIYF.